This T cell receptor (beta chain) was documented in a study of blood T cell repertoires in COVID-19. Germline CDR1 MNHEY, CDR2 SMNVEV (reference sequence). Germline trimming cut 5 bases from V and 5 bases from J; bases unmatched to any gene: 8. The CDR3 loop spans 15 amino acids. Clones were read by immunoSEQ multiplex PCR, and TCRdb kept only the in-frame ones, dropping some. The sample holds about 250,000 clones; 88% are singletons and the top ten take 2.5% to 3%. The chain employs TRBV27 and TRBJ1-1; TRBD1 aligns across 10 bases. The sequenced sample was PBMCs or T cells enriched from blood (not recorded which). The clonotype originates from a woman aged 45 to 65 who had recovered from COVID-19. CDR3 residues: CASSPKGQGRTEAFF. In DNA form, the CDR3 reads TGTGCCAGCAGTCCAAAGGGACAGGGGAGAACTGAAGCTTTCTTT.